A single sample is the source of the 18 T cell receptor beta chains below, sequenced in a study of shared clonotypes between healthy human individuals. Sequencing used immunoSEQ multiplex PCR; TCRdb keeps in-frame clones, though not all of them. The repertoire holds 2 million or so clones, with roughly 95% as singletons. Positively selected for CCR7, the CD45RO-negative cells used as naive CD8 cells excluded terminally differentiated effector memory CD45RA+ cells. Sequencing input: naive CD8+ T cells sorted from blood. Receptors originate from a man aged 18 to 35 in good health.

The chain is built from TRBV7-6 and TRBJ1-1, with D tentatively TRBD1 (5 bases). The CDR3 is 14 amino acids. Per germline, CDR1 SGHVS and CDR2 FNYEAQ. Deletions cut 5 bases from V and 2 bases from J, with 12 bases between. CDR3: CASSMGGSNTEAFF. Here the CDR3 DNA reads TGTGCCAGCAGCATGGGGGGATCAAACACTGAAGCTTTCTTT.

This chain uses TRBV2 with TRBJ2-5; D could derive from TRBD1 or TRBD2 (5 bases each). The germline gives CDR1 SNHLY, CDR2 FYNNEI. The V and J ends lost 3 bases and 3 bases respectively, with 11 bases between them. The CDR3 is 14 amino acids. CDR3 bases: TGTGCCAGCAGTGATTGGGACGGTAAAGAGACCCAGTACTTC. It specifies CASSDWDGKETQYF.

The chain combines TRBV13 with TRBJ2-7; D perhaps matches TRBD1 (10 bases). CDR1 is PRHDT, CDR2 FYEKMQ, per germline (reference sequence). Trimming removed 6 bases from V and 2 bases from J, with 20 bases in between. This CDR3 has 16 amino acids. In DNA form, the CDR3 reads TGTGCCAGCAGTCCTAGCGGGACAGGGGAGGCCTACGAGCAGTACTTC. Protein: CASSPSGTGEAYEQYF.

Comment on this clone: Other nucleotide sequences from this sample produce the same CDR3. The chain combines TRBV9 with TRBJ2-5; D possibly corresponds to TRBD1 (5 bases). Between the trimmed V and J ends, which lost 4 bases and 5 bases, there was a span of 6 bases. Per germline, CDR1 SGDLS and CDR2 YYNGEE. This CDR3 region has 11 residues. The CDR3 nucleotides read TGTGCCAGCAGCCCAGGGGAGACCCAGTACTTC. Translation: CASSPGETQYF.

The chain has TRBV2 and TRBJ2-5; no clear D. Trimming removed 4 bases at V and 5 bases at J, with 14 bases between. Germline loops: CDR1 SNHLY, CDR2 FYNNEI. The CDR3 loop spans 14 amino acids. The CDR3 coding sequence is TGTGCCAGCAGTGTATACCTCATGGGGGAGACCCAGTACTTC. Translating gives CASSVYLMGETQYF.

The V call is TRBV2, the J call TRBJ1-5; 8 nucleotides align to TRBD1. CDR1 SNHLY and CDR2 FYNNEI come from the germline V gene. This CDR3 has 14 residues. V lost 6 bases to trimming and J lost 5 bases; unmatched junction nucleotides: 6. In DNA, the CDR3 is TGTGCCAGCAGGGGTGGACAGGGAGATCAGCCCCAGCATTTT. Encoded protein: CASRGGQGDQPQHF.

This clone was counted a single time. This rearrangement joins TRBV5-8 to TRBJ2-5; the D is unclear. Germline assignment: CDR1 SGHTS and CDR2 YDEGEE. Between the trimmed V and J ends, which lost 4 bases and 2 bases, there was a span of 12 bases. CDR3 length: 14 residues. The CDR3 nucleotides read TGTGCCAGCAGCGAAGACAACGAACAAGAGACCCAGTACTTC. Its translation is CASSEDNEQETQYF.

The chain links TRBV10-3 to TRBJ2-2, with D perhaps being TRBD1 or TRBD2 (6 bases each). Trimming removed 0 bases from V and 4 bases from J, with 12 bases in between. Looked up from germline, CDR1 is ENHRY and CDR2 is SYGVKD. This CDR3 region has 16 residues. The CDR3 loop reads CAISESGAGITGELFF. The CDR3 region has the DNA TGTGCCATCAGTGAGTCGGGGGCGGGGATCACCGGGGAGCTGTTTTTT.

The chain has TRBV7-9 and TRBJ1-1, with 8 bases lining up with TRBD1. The CDR3 totals 15 residues. Germline loops: CDR1 SEHNR, CDR2 FQNEAQ (reference sequence). V dropped 5 bases and J dropped 3; count of bases not matched to a gene: 8. The DNA for the CDR3 is TGTGCCAGCAGCCGTTACACAGGGGGGGACACTGAAGCTTTCTTT. Translated: CASSRYTGGDTEAFF.

This clone appeared a single time. The chain employs TRBV7-8 and TRBJ1-1; D is possibly TRBD1 (5 bases). The CDR3 extends over 16 amino acids. From germline, CDR1 is SGHVS and CDR2 FQNEAQ. Deletions cut 1 base from V and 5 bases from J, with 17 bases between. The CDR3 region has the DNA TGTGCCAGCAGCTTAGGTTTCTCAGGGCAAGGAACTGAAGCTTTCTTT. The encoded protein is CASSLGFSGQGTEAFF.

The genes are TRBV5-6 and TRBJ2-7; 9 bases match TRBD1. V gave up 4 bases and J gave up 5 bases; unmatched junction bases: 16. The CDR3 totals 17 residues. The germline V gene encodes CDR1 SGHDT and CDR2 YYEEEE. The DNA for the CDR3 is TGTGCCAGCAGCGCAGCGTTAAGGGACAGGGTCTCTGACGAGCAGTACTTC. It codes for CASSAALRDRVSDEQYF.

This chain connects TRBV7-8 to TRBJ1-6; D gene ambiguous. CDR3 length: 12 residues. V lost 5 bases and J lost 7, with 6 bases in between. CDR1 and CDR2 (germline): SGHVS, FQNEAQ. The CDR3: CASSHYNSPLHF. The CDR3 DNA is TGTGCCAGCAGCCATTACAATTCACCCCTCCACTTT.

The chain links TRBV28 to TRBJ1-4, with a weak D call TRBD1 (5 bases). CDR1 and CDR2 (germline): MDHEN, SYDVKM. The CDR3 totals 16 residues. V was shortened by 4 bases and J by 4 bases, with 16 bases between the two germline ends. Here the CDR3 reads CASSSPGRDHNEKLFF. The CDR3 DNA reads TGTGCCAGCAGTTCCCCTGGGAGGGACCATAATGAAAAACTGTTTTTT.

Notes on this clone: The sample contains more than one DNA sequence encoding this CDR3. The chain combines TRBV5-1 with TRBJ1-1; 7 nucleotides agree with TRBD1. Germline V gene lookup returns CDR1 SGHRS and CDR2 YFSETQ. The V gene end was trimmed by 0 bases and the J gene end by 4 bases; junction bases not matched to a gene: 3. The CDR3 contains 14 residues. For the CDR3, the DNA is TGCGCCAGCAGCTTGGGGAGGGGGCTCACTGAAGCTTTCTTT. This encodes CASSLGRGLTEAFF.

This clone has just a few counts. The chain uses TRBV6-6 and TRBJ2-1; 14 bases are a match to TRBD2. Germline assignment: CDR1 MNHNY and CDR2 SVGAGI (reference sequence). With 7 bases clipped from V and 7 bases from J, the junction kept 3 bases outside the gene matches. The CDR3 contains 14 residues. In nucleotides, the CDR3 is TGTGCCAGCACCGGGACTAGCGGGGGTAATGAGCAGTTCTTC. Protein product: CASTGTSGGNEQFF.

The chain couples TRBV5-6 to TRBJ1-2; D remains ambiguous. Germline CDR1 reads SGHDT; CDR2 reads YYEEEE. This CDR3 spans 16 amino acids. V was shortened by 7 bases and J by 2 bases, with 21 bases between the two germline ends. CDR3 nucleotides: TGTGCCAGCGTGAAAAACATATTAAAAGGGAACTATGGCTACACCTTC. It is translated as CASVKNILKGNYGYTF.

CDR3 in amino acids: CAWTTGQINEQYF. For the CDR3, the DNA is TGTGCCTGGACGACAGGGCAAATTAACGAGCAGTACTTC. This rearrangement joins TRBV30 to TRBJ2-7, with 7 bases aligning to TRBD1. Germline V gene sequence: CDR1 GTSNPN, CDR2 SVGIG (reference sequence). With 4 bases clipped from V and 5 bases from J, the junction kept 8 bases outside the gene matches. The CDR3 length is 13 residues.

The chain links TRBV19 to TRBJ2-2; 7 nucleotides line up with TRBD1. There are 14 residues in the CDR3. V shed 5 bases, J shed 7 bases, and the junction held 7 bases outside the gene matches. In germline, CDR1 is LNHDA, CDR2 SQIVND (reference sequence). The DNA of the CDR3 is TGTGCCAGTAGTGGCACAGGGGTGTTCGGGGAGCTGTTTTTT. Translated: CASSGTGVFGELFF.